This TCR beta chain was captured in a study of blood T cell repertoires in COVID-19. Some clones are missing from TCRdb's copy, which holds only in-frame ones; the method was immunoSEQ multiplex PCR. The table has roughly 87,000 clones, approximately 88% seen once. Germline trimming cut 5 bases from V and 0 bases from J; bases unmatched to any gene: 6. Germline V CDR1 and CDR2: SGHTA, FQGNSA. The CDR3 runs to 16 residues. The chain joins TRBV7-2 to TRBJ2-1; TRBD1 matches at 8 bases. Sequenced: peripheral blood. This TCR came from a man between 60 and 75 years old with acute or convalescent COVID-19. This CDR3 reads CASSPAGTGSYNEQFF. The CDR3 nucleotides are TGTGCCAGCAGCCCCGCCGGGACAGGCTCCTACAATGAGCAGTTCTTC. Looking up the rest from reference TRBV7-2 and TRBJ2-1 gives the full variable domain: GAGVSQSPSNKVTEKGKDVELRCDPISGHTALYWYRQSLGQGLEFLIYFQGNSAPDKSGLPSDRFSAERTGGSVSTLTIQRTQQEDSAVYLCASSPAGTGSYNEQFFGPGTRLTVL.